This TCR beta chain came from a study of CD8+ T cells in alopecia areata. Described treatment: oral pan-JAK inhibitor, 5-10 mg twice daily. Trimming shortened V by 2 bases and J by 6 bases, and 13 bases separated the two germline ends. The V gene's germline CDR1 is SGDLS and CDR2 YYNGEE. The CDR3 length is 14 residues. Reverse transcribed after extraction, RNA yielded cDNA as the sequencing template. Generated by immunoSEQ multiplex PCR, the TCRdb table keeps only in-frame clones and is missing some. The sample includes around 170,000 clones, about half seen only once; the top ten take around 10%. The sequencing used CD8+ T cells sorted from blood, collected around week 52, from a patient treated with tofacitinib. This receptor was obtained from a human donor with alopecia areata. The chain carries TRBV9 and TRBJ2-3, with D unclear. DNA for the CDR3: TGTGCCAGCAGCGTGGAACATCCCCCGGATACGCAGTATTTT. This encodes CASSVEHPPDTQYF.